Listed below are T cell receptor beta chains from one sample, sequenced in a study of cytomegalovirus exposure and HLA in healthy donors. Only in-frame clones appear in the TCRdb table, and some are missing; sequencing was by immunoSEQ multiplex PCR. The sample lists some 130,000 clones, around 85% occurring once. The sample comprised PBMCs. The receptor set was obtained from a man younger than 35 in good health and CMV-seronegative. Both conserved end residues are part of each CDR3. D genes are given only for firm matches. Only some rows state a clone size, as once, few, many or a class for expanded clones.

>-|TRBV4-1|-|TRBJ2-3
TGCGCCAGCAGCCAAGTCCCCCCGCCAGGGGATACGCAGTATTTT
CASSQVPPPGDTQYF
>-|TRBV5-4|once|TRBJ2-1
TGTGCCAGCAGCTTGGCCGGGGGATCAAACTACAATGAGCAGTTCTTC
CASSLAGGSNYNEQFF
>TRBD1|TRBV30|once|TRBJ2-1
TGTGCCTGGAGCAAAAGCGGGACAGGGGTCAATGAGCAGTTCTTC
CAWSKSGTGVNEQFF
>-|TRBV5-4|-|TRBJ2-6
TGTGCCAGCAGCTTGGAAGTACTCTCTGGGGCCAACGTCCTGACTTTC
CASSLEVLSGANVLTF
>TRBD2|TRBV6-5|-|TRBJ2-3
TGTGCCAGCAGTTACTCGATGGGAGGGACCACAGATACGCAGTATTTT
CASSYSMGGTTDTQYF
>TRBD2|TRBV10-3|-|TRBJ2-3
TGTGCCATCACCGCTAGCGGGGGCCGCACAGATACGCAGTATTTT
CAITASGGRTDTQYF
>-|TRBV6-4|-|TRBJ1-2
TGTGCCAGAAACAGAGCTAACTATGGCTACACCTTC
CARNRANYGYTF
>-|TRBV11-3|-|TRBJ2-7
TGTGCCAGCAGCCCGGGTGGAGATTCTAGTTACGAGCAGTACTTC
CASSPGGDSSYEQYF
>TRBD2|TRBV5-1|-|TRBJ2-1
TGCGCCAGCAGCTTGGATCCGCTAGCGGGCGCCTACAATGAGCAGTTCTTC
CASSLDPLAGAYNEQFF
>-|TRBV5-8|-|TRBJ1-5
TGTGCCAGCAGCCCTCGAGGGAGAGAACGCAATCAGCCCCAGCATTTT
CASSPRGRERNQPQHF
>-|TRBV2|-|TRBJ2-1
TGTGCCAGCAGAGCGGGTTACAATGAGCAGTTCTTC
CASRAGYNEQFF
>TRBD2|TRBV9|-|TRBJ2-5
TGTGCCAGCAGTGGAGTAGCGGGAGGACAAGAGACCCAGTACTTC
CASSGVAGGQETQYF
>-|TRBV7-6|-|TRBJ2-7
TGTGCCAGCAGCCCTTCTCGCGTTAGCGGAGACGTCTACGAGCAGTACTTC
CASSPSRVSGDVYEQYF
>TRBD1|TRBV6-6|once|TRBJ1-3
TGTGCCAGCGTAGGACAGGTCTCTGGAAACACCATATATTTT
CASVGQVSGNTIYF
>TRBD2|TRBV5-4|-|TRBJ2-7
TGTGCCAGCAGCGGGGGGGGTGGAAGCGGGAGCATATACGAGCAGTACTTC
CASSGGGGSGSIYEQYF
>-|TRBV6-1|once|TRBJ2-1
TGTGCCCACGGCGGCAGGGGGGTCTACAATGAGCAGTTCTTC
CAHGGRGVYNEQFF
>TRBD1|TRBV11-1|-|TRBJ1-1
TGTGCCAGCAGCTTACTGGGACAGGGTAACACTGAAGCTTTCTTT
CASSLLGQGNTEAFF
>-|TRBV28|-|TRBJ2-1
TGTGCCAGCGCGGGGGGTAGGGGGCTGGACGTGGAGCAGTTCTTC
CASAGGRGLDVEQFF
>TRBD2|TRBV6-9|once|TRBJ2-7
TGTGCCAGCAGCGGGACTAGCGCTTACGAGCAGTACTTC
CASSGTSAYEQYF
>-|TRBV2|-|TRBJ1-5
TGTGCCAGCAGTTTGCAGGGGAGCAATCAGCCCCAGCATTTT
CASSLQGSNQPQHF
>-|TRBV5-1|-|TRBJ2-3
TGCGCCAGCAGCTTGGATGGCGGCTACACAGATACGCAGTATTTT
CASSLDGGYTDTQYF
>TRBD2|TRBV15|-|TRBJ2-2
TGTGCCACCAGCAGAGTTATGGGAGGGCGGGGGAGTACCGGGGAGCTGTTTTTT
CATSRVMGGRGSTGELFF
>-|TRBV2|-|TRBJ1-3
TGTGCCAGCAGCCTGGACAGAACAAGCTCTGGAAACACCATATATTTT
CASSLDRTSSGNTIYF
>TRBD1|TRBV7-9|-|TRBJ2-1
TGTGCCAGCAGCAAACGGACAGGGACGGTTTACAATGAGCAGTTCTTC
CASSKRTGTVYNEQFF
>-|TRBV18|-|TRBJ1-5
TGTGCCAGCTCACCAACACAGCATAGCAATCAGCCCCAGCATTTT
CASSPTQHSNQPQHF
>-|TRBV28|-|TRBJ1-4
TGTGCCAGCAGTTCCGGGGGAACTAATGAAAAACTGTTTTTT
CASSSGGTNEKLFF
>-|TRBV18|-|TRBJ2-1
TGTGCCAGCTCACCTCCGGGAAATTACAATGAGCAGTTCTTC
CASSPPGNYNEQFF
>-|TRBV12-5|few|TRBJ1-4
TGTGCTAGTGGTTTGGGACAGTCTAATGAAAAACTGTTTTTT
CASGLGQSNEKLFF
>-|TRBV28|-|TRBJ2-1
TGTGCCAGCAGTCTACAGTACAATGAGCAGTTCTTC
CASSLQYNEQFF
>-|TRBV12-5|-|TRBJ2-7
TGTGCTAGTGGTTTGGTACTGAGTAGCTCCTACGAGCAGTACTTC
CASGLVLSSSYEQYF
>-|TRBV15|-|TRBJ2-7
TGTGCCACCAGCAGGGGACTGTCCTACGAGCAGTACTTC
CATSRGLSYEQYF
>TRBD1|TRBV7-6|-|TRBJ1-1
TGTGCCAGCAGCCCGCGTCGACAGGGGGCAGCTGAAGCTTTCTTT
CASSPRRQGAAEAFF